The following is a TCR beta chain sequence with its context. The data stem from a study of blood T cell repertoires in COVID-19. Across the whole study: The United States, Italy and Spain supplied acute and convalescent COVID-19 samples. Sample material is recorded as cDNA or gDNA derived from T cells, B-cell-depleted T cells, or PBMCs.

V was clipped by 3 bases and J by 2 bases, with 9 bases between them. The CDR3 spans 14 residues. Germline-derived CDR1 and CDR2 are SGHNT and YYREEE (reference sequence). How the authors handled the data: Using reference gene primer amplification, nucleated cell counts were estimated. Method: immunoSEQ multiplex PCR; TCRdb's copy keeps in-frame clones and lacks some. V and J calls plus clone size are reproduced from that table; the DNA served to infer D and trimming. The sample has about 250,000 clones; 89% are singletons. Sequenced material: peripheral blood. The TCR originated in a woman aged 40 to 55 who had recovered from COVID-19. The V call is TRBV5-4, the J call TRBJ2-1; D may be TRBD2 (6 bases). The CDR3 here is CASSSGLAYNEQFF. The CDR3 region has the DNA TGTGCCAGCAGCTCGGGACTTGCCTACAATGAGCAGTTCTTC.